A selection of T cell receptor beta chains follows, all from one sample in a study of T cell responses to AZD1222 COVID-19 vaccine. TCRdb keeps only in-frame clones here, not all; method: immunoSEQ multiplex PCR. Of approximately 61,000 clones listed, roughly four fifths are singletons. This sample comprised peripheral blood, obtained 28 days after the second AZD1222 dose. The receptor set was obtained from an adult who received the AZD1222 COVID-19 vaccine. CDR3s include the opening cysteine and the closing phenylalanine or tryptophan. Fields, in order: D gene, V gene, J gene, clone size, CDR3 protein, CDR3 DNA. D genes are given only for firm matches. Rows may omit the clone size; those that give it use once, few, many or a size class.

>NA|TRBV28|TRBJ2-5|NA
CASSPRGQTQYF
TGTGCCAGCAGCCCGAGGGGCCAGACCCAGTACTTC
>NA|TRBV19|TRBJ2-5|NA
CASSWTLPETQYF
TGTGCCAGTAGTTGGACCCTCCCGGAGACCCAGTACTTC
>NA|TRBV10-2|TRBJ1-5|NA
CASSEGRIEPQHF
TGCGCCAGCAGTGAGGGGCGAATCGAGCCCCAGCATTTT
>NA|TRBV6-5|TRBJ2-7|NA
CASSLSGRNYEQYF
TGTGCCAGCAGTCTATCCGGACGGAACTACGAGCAGTACTTC
>TRBD1|TRBV28|TRBJ1-6|NA
CASSLMTGSGSPLHF
TGTGCCAGCAGTTTAATGACAGGGAGCGGTTCACCCCTCCACTTT
>TRBD2|TRBV19|TRBJ2-3|NA
CASQRGGTDTQYF
TGTGCCAGTCAACGGGGGGGCACAGATACGCAGTATTTT
>NA|TRBV6-5|TRBJ1-1|NA
CASSSTPPGNTEAFF
TGTGCCAGCAGCTCAACCCCCCCCGGGAACACTGAAGCTTTCTTT
>NA|TRBV11-2|TRBJ2-1|few
CASSLELRTVINEQFF
TGTGCCAGCAGCTTAGAGTTGCGGACAGTTATCAATGAGCAGTTCTTC
>NA|TRBV4-2|TRBJ2-2|NA
CASSQDPGGANTGELFF
TGTGCCAGCAGCCAAGATCCCGGGGGTGCGAACACCGGGGAGCTGTTTTTT
>TRBD1|TRBV28|TRBJ1-1|few
CASSHRDRSNTEAFF
TGTGCCAGCAGTCATAGGGACAGATCGAACACTGAAGCTTTCTTT
>TRBD2|TRBV3-1/TRBV3-2|TRBJ2-2|NA
CASSYAGVYTGELFF
TGTGCCAGCAGTTACGCGGGAGTGTACACCGGGGAGCTGTTTTTT